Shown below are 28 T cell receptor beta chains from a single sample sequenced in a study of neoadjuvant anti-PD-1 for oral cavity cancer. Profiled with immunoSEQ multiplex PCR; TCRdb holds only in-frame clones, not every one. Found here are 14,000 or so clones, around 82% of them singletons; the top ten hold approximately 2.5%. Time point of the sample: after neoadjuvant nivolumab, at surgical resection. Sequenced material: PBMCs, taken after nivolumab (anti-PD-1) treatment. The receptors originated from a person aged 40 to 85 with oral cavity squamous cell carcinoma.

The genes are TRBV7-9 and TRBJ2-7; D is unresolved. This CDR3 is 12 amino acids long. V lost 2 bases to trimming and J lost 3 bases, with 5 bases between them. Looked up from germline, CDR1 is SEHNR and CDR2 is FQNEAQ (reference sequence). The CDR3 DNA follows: TGTGCCAGCAGCTTAATATTCTACGAGCAGTACTTC. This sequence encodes CASSLIFYEQYF. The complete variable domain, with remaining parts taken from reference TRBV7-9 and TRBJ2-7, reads DTGVSQNPRHKITKRGQNVTFRCDPISEHNRLYWYRQTLGQGPEFLTYFQNEAQLEKSRLLSDRFSAERPKGSFSTLEIQRTEQGDSAMYLCASSLIFYEQYFGPGTRLTVT.

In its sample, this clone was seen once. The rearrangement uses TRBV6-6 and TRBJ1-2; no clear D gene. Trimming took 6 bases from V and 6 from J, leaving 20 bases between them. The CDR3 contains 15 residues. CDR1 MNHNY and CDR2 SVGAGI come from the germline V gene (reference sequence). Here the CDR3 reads CASSPRPPGGDGYTF. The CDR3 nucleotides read TGTGCCAGCAGCCCCCGTCCCCCCGGAGGTGATGGCTACACCTTC.

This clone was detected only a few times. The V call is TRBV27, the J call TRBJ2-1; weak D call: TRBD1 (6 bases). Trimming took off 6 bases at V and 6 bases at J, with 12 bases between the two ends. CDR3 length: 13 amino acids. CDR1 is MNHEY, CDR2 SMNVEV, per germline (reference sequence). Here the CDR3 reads CASRTGGGNEQFF. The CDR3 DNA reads TGTGCCAGCAGGACAGGAGGAGGCAATGAGCAGTTCTTC.

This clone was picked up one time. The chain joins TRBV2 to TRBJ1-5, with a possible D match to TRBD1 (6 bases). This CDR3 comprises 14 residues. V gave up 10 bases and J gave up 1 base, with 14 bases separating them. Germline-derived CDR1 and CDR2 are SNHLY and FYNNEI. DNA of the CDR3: TGTGCCACCGCACAGGGCGCAAGCAATCAGCCCCAGCATTTT. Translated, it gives CATAQGASNQPQHF. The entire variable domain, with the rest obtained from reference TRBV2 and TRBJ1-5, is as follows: EPEVTQTPSHQVTQMGQEVILRCVPISNHLYFYWYRQILGQKVEFLVSFYNNEISEKSEIFDDQFSVERPDGSNFTLKIRSTKLEDSAMYFCATAQGASNQPQHFGDGTRLSIL.

The CDR3 region has the DNA TGCGCCAGCACCCCCGCCCCGGGGCTAGCGGAAGACAATGAGCAGTTCTTC. It encodes CASTPAPGLAEDNEQFF. This sequence joins TRBV4-1 and TRBJ2-1, with 7 positions matching TRBD2. The junction had 17 bases not matched to a gene; V was cut back by 7 bases and J by 5 bases. Looked up from germline, CDR1 is MGHRA and CDR2 is YSYEKL. This CDR3 is built from 17 residues.

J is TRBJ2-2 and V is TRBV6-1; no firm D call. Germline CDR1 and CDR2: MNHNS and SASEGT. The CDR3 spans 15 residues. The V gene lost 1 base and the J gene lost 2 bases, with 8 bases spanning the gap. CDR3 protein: CASSEGLVNTGELFF. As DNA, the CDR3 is TGTGCCAGCAGTGAAGGGCTTGTCAACACCGGGGAGCTGTTTTTT.

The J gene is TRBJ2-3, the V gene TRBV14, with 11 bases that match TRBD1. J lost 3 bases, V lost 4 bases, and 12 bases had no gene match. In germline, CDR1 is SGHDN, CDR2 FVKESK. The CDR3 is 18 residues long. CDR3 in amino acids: CASSPLTGTGGKTDTQYF. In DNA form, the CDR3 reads TGTGCCAGCAGCCCCTTAACCGGGACAGGGGGTAAGACAGATACGCAGTATTTT. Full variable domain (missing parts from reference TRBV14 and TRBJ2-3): EAGVTQFPSHSVIEKGQTVTLRCDPISGHDNLYWYRRVMGKEIKFLLHFVKESKQDESGMPNNRFLAERTGGTYSTLKVQPAELEDSGVYFCASSPLTGTGGKTDTQYFGPGTRLTVL.

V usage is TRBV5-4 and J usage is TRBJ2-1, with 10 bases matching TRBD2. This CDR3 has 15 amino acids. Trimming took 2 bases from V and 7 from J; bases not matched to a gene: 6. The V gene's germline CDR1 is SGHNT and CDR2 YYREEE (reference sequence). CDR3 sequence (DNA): TGTGCCAGCAGCTTTGGGCTAGCGGGAGAAAATGAGCAGTTCTTC. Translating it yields CASSFGLAGENEQFF. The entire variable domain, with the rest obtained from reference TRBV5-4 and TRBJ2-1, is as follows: ETGVTQSPTHLIKTRGQQVTLRCSSQSGHNTVSWYQQALGQGPQFIFQYYREEENGRGNFPPRFSGLQFPNYSSELNVNALELDDSALYLCASSFGLAGENEQFFGPGTRLTVL.

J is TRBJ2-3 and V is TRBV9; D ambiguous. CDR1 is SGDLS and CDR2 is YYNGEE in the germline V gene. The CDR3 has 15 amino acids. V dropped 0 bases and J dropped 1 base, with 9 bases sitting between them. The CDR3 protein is CASSVGVSGTDTQYF. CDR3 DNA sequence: TGTGCCAGCAGCGTAGGGGTAAGCGGCACAGATACGCAGTATTTT.

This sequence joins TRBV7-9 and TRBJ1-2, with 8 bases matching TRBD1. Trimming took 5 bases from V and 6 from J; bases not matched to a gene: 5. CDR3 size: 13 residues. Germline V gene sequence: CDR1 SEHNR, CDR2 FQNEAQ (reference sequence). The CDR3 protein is CASSAQTGDGYTF. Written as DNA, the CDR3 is TGTGCCAGCAGCGCCCAGACAGGGGATGGCTACACCTTC.

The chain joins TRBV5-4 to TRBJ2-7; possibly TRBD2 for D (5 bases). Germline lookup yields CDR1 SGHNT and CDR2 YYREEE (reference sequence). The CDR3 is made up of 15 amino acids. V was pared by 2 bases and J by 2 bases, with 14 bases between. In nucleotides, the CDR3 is TGTGCCAGCAGCTTAGGTGGTCGGGGAACCTACGAGCAGTACTTC. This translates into CASSLGGRGTYEQYF.

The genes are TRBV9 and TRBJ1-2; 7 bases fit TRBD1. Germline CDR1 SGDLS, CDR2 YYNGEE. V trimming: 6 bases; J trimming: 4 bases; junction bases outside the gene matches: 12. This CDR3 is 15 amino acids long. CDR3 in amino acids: CASNYPANRGYGYTF. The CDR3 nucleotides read TGTGCCAGCAACTACCCTGCAAACAGGGGCTATGGCTACACCTTC. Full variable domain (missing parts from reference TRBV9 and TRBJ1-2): DSGVTQTPKHLITATGQRVTLRCSPRSGDLSVYWYQQSLDQGLQFLIQYYNGEERAKGNILERFSAQQFPDLHSELNLSSLELGDSALYFCASNYPANRGYGYTFGSGTRLTVV.

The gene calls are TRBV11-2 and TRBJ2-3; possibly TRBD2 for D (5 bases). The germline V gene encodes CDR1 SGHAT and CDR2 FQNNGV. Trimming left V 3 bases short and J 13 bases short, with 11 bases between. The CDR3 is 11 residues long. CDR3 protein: CASSLLSREYF. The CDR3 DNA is TGTGCCAGCAGCTTGCTTTCGAGGGAGTATTTT. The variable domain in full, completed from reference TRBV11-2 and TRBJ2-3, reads EAGVAQSPRYKIIEKRQSVAFWCNPISGHATLYWYQQILGQGPKLLIQFQNNGVVDDSQLPKDRFSAERLKGVDSTLKIQPAKLEDSAVYLCASSLLSREYFGPGTRLTVL.

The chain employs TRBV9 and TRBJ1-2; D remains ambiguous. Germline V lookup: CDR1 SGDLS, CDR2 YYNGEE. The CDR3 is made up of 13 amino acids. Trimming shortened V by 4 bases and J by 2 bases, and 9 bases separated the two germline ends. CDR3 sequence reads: CASSPDGNYGYTF. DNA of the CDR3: TGTGCCAGCAGCCCGGACGGGAACTATGGCTACACCTTC.

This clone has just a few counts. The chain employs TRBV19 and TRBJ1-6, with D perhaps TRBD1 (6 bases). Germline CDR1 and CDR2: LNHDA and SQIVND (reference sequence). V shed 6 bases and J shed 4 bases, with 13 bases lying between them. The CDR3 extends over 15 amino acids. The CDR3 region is CASRQDSAYNSPLHF. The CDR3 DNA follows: TGTGCCAGTAGACAGGACAGTGCTTATAATTCACCCCTCCACTTT.

The DNA for the CDR3 is TGTGCCAGCAGCCGAAAGTCTGGAAACACCATATATTTT. Translated, it gives CASSRKSGNTIYF. This chain links TRBV5-8 with TRBJ1-3; unclear D gene. CDR3 length: 13 residues. Germline V gene data show CDR1 as SGHTS and CDR2 as YDEGEE. Trimming removed 4 bases from V and 1 base from J, with 6 bases in between.

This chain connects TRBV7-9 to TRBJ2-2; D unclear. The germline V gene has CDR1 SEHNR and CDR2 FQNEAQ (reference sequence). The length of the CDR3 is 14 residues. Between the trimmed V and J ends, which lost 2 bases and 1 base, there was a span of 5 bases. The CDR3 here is CASSLLLNTGELFF. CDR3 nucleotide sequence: TGTGCCAGCAGCTTACTATTGAACACCGGGGAGCTGTTTTTT.

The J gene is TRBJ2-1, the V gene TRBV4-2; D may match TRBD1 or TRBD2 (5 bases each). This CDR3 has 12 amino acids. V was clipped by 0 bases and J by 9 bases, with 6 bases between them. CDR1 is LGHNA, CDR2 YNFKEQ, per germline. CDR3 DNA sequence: TGTGCCAGCAGCCAAGAAGGGACTGAGCAGTTCTTC. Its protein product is CASSQEGTEQFF.

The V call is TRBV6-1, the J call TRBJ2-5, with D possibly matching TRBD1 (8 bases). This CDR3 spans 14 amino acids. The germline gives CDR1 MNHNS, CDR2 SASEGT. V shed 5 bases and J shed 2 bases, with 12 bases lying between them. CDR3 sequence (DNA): TGTGCCAGCAGTACAGGGGGGGCTCAAGAGACCCAGTACTTC. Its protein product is CASSTGGAQETQYF.

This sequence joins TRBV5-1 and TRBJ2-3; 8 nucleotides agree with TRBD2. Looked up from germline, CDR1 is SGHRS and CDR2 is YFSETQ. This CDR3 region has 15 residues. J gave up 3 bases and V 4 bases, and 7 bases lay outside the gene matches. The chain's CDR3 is CASSRSAGDTDTQYF. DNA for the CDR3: TGCGCCAGCAGCCGCTCAGCGGGAGATACAGATACGCAGTATTTT.

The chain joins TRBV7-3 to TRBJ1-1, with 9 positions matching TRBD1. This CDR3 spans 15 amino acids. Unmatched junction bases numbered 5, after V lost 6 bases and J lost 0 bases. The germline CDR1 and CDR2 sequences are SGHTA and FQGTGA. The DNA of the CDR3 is TGTGCCAGCAGTAGAGGACAGGGGATGAACACTGAAGCTTTCTTT. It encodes CASSRGQGMNTEAFF. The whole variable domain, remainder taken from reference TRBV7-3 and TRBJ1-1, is GAGVSQTPSNKVTEKGKYVELRCDPISGHTALYWYRQSLGQGPEFLIYFQGTGAADDSGLPNDRFFAVRPEGSVSTLKIQRTERGDSAVYLCASSRGQGMNTEAFFGQGTRLTVV.

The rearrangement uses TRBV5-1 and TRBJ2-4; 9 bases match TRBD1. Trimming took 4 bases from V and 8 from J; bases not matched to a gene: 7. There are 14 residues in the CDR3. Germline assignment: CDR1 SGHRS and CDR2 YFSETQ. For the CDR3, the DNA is TGCGCCAGCAGCCCTGGACAGGGGCAGTACATTCAGTACTTC. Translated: CASSPGQGQYIQYF.

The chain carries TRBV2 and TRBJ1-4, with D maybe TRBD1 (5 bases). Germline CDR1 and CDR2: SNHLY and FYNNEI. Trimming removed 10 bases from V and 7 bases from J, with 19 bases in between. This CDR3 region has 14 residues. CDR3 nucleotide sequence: TGTGCCACCAACAAAGGGGTACTCAGTGAAAAACTGTTTTTT. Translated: CATNKGVLSEKLFF.

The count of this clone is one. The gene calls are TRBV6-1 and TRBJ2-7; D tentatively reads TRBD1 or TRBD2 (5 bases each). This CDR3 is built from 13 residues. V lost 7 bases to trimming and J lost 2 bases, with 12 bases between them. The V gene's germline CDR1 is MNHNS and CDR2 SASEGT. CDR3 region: CASIRDGTYEQYF. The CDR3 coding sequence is TGTGCCAGCATCCGGGACGGCACCTACGAGCAGTACTTC.

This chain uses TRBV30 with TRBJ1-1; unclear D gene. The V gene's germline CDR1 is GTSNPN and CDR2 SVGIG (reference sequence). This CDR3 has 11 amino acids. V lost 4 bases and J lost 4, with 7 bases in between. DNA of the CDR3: TGTGCCTGGATTCAGATCACTGAAGCTTTCTTT. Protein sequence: CAWIQITEAFF.

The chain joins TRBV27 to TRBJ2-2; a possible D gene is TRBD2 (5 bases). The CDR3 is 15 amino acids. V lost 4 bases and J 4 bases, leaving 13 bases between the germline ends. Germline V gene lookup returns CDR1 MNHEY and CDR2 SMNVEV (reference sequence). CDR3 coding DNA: TGTGCCAGCAGTTCTCCAACTAGATCCACCGGGGAGCTGTTTTTT. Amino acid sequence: CASSSPTRSTGELFF.

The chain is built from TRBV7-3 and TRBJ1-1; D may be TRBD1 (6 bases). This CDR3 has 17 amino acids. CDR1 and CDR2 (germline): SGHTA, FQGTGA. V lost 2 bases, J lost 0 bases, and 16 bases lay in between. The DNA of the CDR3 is TGTGCCAGCAGCTTACGGCCTGTGGGGGCTCTGAACACTGAAGCTTTCTTT. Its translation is CASSLRPVGALNTEAFF.

The CDR3 sequence is CAWSGISTADTQYF. The CDR3 region has the DNA TGTGCCTGGAGTGGCATCTCAACGGCAGATACGCAGTATTTT. The chain uses TRBV30 and TRBJ2-3; D unresolved. The CDR3 consists of 14 residues. Germline CDR1 GTSNPN, CDR2 SVGIG (reference sequence). V lost 1 base to trimming and J lost 4 bases, with 12 bases between them.